The clone carrying this T cell receptor beta chain was counted once. The antigen is unknown. The table came from immunoSEQ multiplex PCR; TCRdb's copy has only in-frame clones and leaves some out. The sample holds more than 200,000 clones; nearly 80% are singletons and the top ten take 11%. These data come from a study of cytotoxic CD8 clonotypes in ibrutinib-treated CLL. Study information: Recorded responses included around 24 partial and 2 complete; following median roughly 70 months, approximately 14 stayed remitted and around 12 progressed. Productive templates averaged approximately 250,000 per sample, and productive rearrangements around 92,000. Study findings and constraints: Higher circulating CD8+ T-cell counts strongly accompanied higher baseline clonality, above age-matched healthy donors. Sampling schedules were unmatched across sustained-remission and progressing patients.

Germline lookup yields CDR1 MGHRA and CDR2 YSYEKL. V lost 3 bases and J lost 5, with 20 bases in between. CDR3 length: 17 residues. This receptor was taken from a human donor with chronic lymphocytic leukemia. Sequenced material: PBMCs, taken after 12 months of ibrutinib treatment. This chain connects TRBV4-1 to TRBJ1-5; D is ambiguous. The CDR3 loop is CASSQVSGTSDYQPQHF. The CDR3 bases are TGCGCCAGCAGCCAGGTCTCTGGCACCTCAGACTATCAGCCCCAGCATTTT.